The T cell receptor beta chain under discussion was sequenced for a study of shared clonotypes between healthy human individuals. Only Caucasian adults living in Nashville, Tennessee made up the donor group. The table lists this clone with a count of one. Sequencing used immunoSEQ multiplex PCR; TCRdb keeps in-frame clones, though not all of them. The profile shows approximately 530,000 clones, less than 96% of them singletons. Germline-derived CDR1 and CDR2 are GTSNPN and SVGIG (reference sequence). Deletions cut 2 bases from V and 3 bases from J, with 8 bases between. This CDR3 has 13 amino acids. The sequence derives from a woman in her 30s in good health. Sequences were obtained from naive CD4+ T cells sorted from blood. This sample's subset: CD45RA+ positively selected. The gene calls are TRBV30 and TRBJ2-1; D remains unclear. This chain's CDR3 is CAWSRRIYNEQFF. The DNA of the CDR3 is TGTGCCTGGAGTAGGCGGATCTACAATGAGCAGTTCTTC.